This T cell receptor beta chain was documented in a study of a mutant IDH1 vaccine in newly diagnosed glioma. Turning to the study itself: All eight of the vaccinations patients received fell in weeks 1, 3, 5, 7, 11, 15, 19 and 23. Earlier therapy was either radiotherapy, temozolomide, or both, and most got both. Vaccination began 4-6 weeks post radiotherapy alone, or with temozolomide cycles.

Only in-frame clones appear in the TCRdb table, and some are missing; sequencing was by immunoSEQ multiplex PCR. The sample lists approximately 70,000 clones, under 90% occurring once. Germline values: CDR1 MNHNY, CDR2 SVGAGI (reference sequence). The CDR3 length is 15 residues. The V and J ends lost 5 bases and 4 bases, in that order; junction bases with no gene match: 10. As regards this clone: Its matching antigen is unknown.

Time point meaning: week 23, last vaccination. What each vaccine dose contained was 300 ug of mutant IDH1 20-mer peptide, accompanied by topical imiquimod. The study's findings and limits: Patients showed vaccine-induced immune responses at a rate of under 95%.

The receptor comes from a man between 18 and 35 years old with glioma. The sample in question was PBMCs, obtained from a glioma patient whose treatment included an IDH1 peptide vaccine. This sequence joins TRBV6-6 and TRBJ1-2; 7 bases fit TRBD1. The CDR3 DNA reads TGTGCCAGCAGTACGGAAGGGGGCTCTGGCTATGGCTACACCTTC. Its translation: CASSTEGGSGYGYTF.